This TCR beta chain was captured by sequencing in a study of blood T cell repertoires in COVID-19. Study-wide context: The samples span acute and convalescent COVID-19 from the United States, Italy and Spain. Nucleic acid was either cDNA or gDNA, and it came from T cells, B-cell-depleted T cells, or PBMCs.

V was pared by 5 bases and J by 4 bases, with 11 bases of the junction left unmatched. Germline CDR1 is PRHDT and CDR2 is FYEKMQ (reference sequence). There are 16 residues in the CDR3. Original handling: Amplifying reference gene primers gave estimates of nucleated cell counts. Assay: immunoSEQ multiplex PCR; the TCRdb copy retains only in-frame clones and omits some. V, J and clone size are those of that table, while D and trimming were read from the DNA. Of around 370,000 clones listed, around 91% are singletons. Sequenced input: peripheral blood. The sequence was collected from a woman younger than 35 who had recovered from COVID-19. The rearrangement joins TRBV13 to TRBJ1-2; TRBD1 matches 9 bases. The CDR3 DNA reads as TGTGCCAGCAGCCTTGAGGGACAGGGCTTATCCTATGGCTACACCTTC. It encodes CASSLEGQGLSYGYTF.